These T cell receptor beta chains were read from a single sample in a study of control samples from healthy donors and cancer patients. Repertoires were generated with immunoSEQ multiplex PCR, while TCRdb's copy carries only in-frame clones and drops some. The sample has about 130,000 clones, approximately 90% seen once. Sequenced input: blood. The receptors here all came from a man aged 40-49 years in good health. CDR3s include the opening cysteine and the closing phenylalanine or tryptophan. The D gene is left open where the match is weak. Some rows mark clone size as missing; the rest say once, few, many or name a class of expanded clone.

j_call d_call clone_size v_call cdr3_aa cdr3_nt
TRBJ2-3 - - TRBV5-1 CASSPPSDTQYF TGCGCCAGCAGCCCCCCTTCGGATACGCAGTATTTT
TRBJ1-5 - - TRBV30 CAWSTTGAGPQHF TGTGCCTGGAGCACGACAGGAGCCGGGCCCCAGCATTTT
TRBJ2-2 - once TRBV19 CASSMRRGDPGELFF TGTGCCAGTAGTATGCGCAGGGGGGATCCCGGGGAGCTGTTTTTT
TRBJ2-5 - once TRBV2 CASSEETQYF TGTGCCAGCAGTGAAGAGACCCAGTACTTC
TRBJ1-1 - - TRBV12-3/TRBV12-4 CASSVGLNTEAFF TGTGCCAGCAGCGTGGGACTGAACACTGAAGCTTTCTTT
TRBJ1-5 - - TRBV19 CASLDGSGSSNQPQHF TGTGCCAGTCTGGACGGGAGCGGTTCAAGCAATCAGCCCCAGCATTTT
TRBJ1-5 - - TRBV30 CAWSGGGDQPQHF TGTGCCTGGAGCGGCGGGGGGGATCAGCCCCAGCATTTT
TRBJ2-6 TRBD2 - TRBV5-1 CASSLGGGGANVLTF TGCGCCAGCAGCTTGGGGGGGGGTGGGGCCAACGTCCTGACTTTC
TRBJ2-1 TRBD2 - TRBV7-2 CASSLRLAGDPVF TGTGCCAGCAGCTTAAGGCTAGCGGGGGACCCGGTCTTC
TRBJ2-5 - - TRBV21-1 CASSNINALTKDSGGPYQETQYF TGTGCCAGCAGCAATATAAATGCCCTTACTAAGGATAGCGGGGGACCGTACCAAGAGACCCAGTACTTC
TRBJ1-4 - - TRBV27 CASSPLGTRDEKLFF TGTGCCAGCAGCCCGCTAGGGACAAGGGATGAAAAACTGTTTTTT
TRBJ1-4 - - TRBV28 CASSFGGWANEKLFF TGTGCCAGCAGTTTCGGGGGTTGGGCTAATGAAAAACTGTTTTTT
TRBJ2-3 - - TRBV11-1 CASSRTDTQYF TGTGCCAGCAGCCGCACAGATACGCAGTATTTT
TRBJ2-3 - - TRBV5-6 CASRESGDTQYF TGTGCCAGCAGAGAGTCGGGAGATACGCAGTATTTT
TRBJ1-5 - - TRBV28 CASITFPSGQPQHF TGTGCCAGCATCACTTTTCCCTCTGGTCAGCCCCAGCATTTT
TRBJ2-2 TRBD2 - TRBV9 CASSVEVSGEYTGELFF TGTGCCAGCAGCGTAGAAGTAAGCGGGGAGTACACCGGGGAGCTGTTTTTT
TRBJ2-7 - - TRBV14 CASSQDAYRAPYEQYF TGTGCCAGCAGCCAAGATGCATATCGGGCCCCCTACGAGCAGTACTTC
TRBJ2-7 TRBD1 - TRBV6-6 CASETGNHYEQYF TGTGCCAGCGAGACAGGGAATCACTACGAGCAGTACTTC
TRBJ2-3 TRBD2 - TRBV19 CATWGGVDTQYF TGTGCCACTTGGGGAGGGGTAGATACGCAGTATTTT
TRBJ2-2 - - TRBV12-2 CASRLGTSGDTNTGELFF TGTGCAAGTCGCTTAGGGACTAGCGGGGATACGAACACCGGGGAGCTGTTTTTT
TRBJ2-2 - once TRBV6-7 CASSYPRTGRDTGELFF TGTGCCAGCAGTTACCCCAGGACAGGGAGGGATACCGGGGAGCTGTTTTTT
TRBJ2-3 - - TRBV28 CASSGTTDTQYF TGTGCCAGCAGCGGTACCACAGATACGCAGTATTTT
TRBJ2-1 - - TRBV11-2 CASSPVSVSYNEQFF TGTGCCAGCAGCCCGGTCAGCGTCTCCTACAATGAGCAGTTCTTC
TRBJ2-2 TRBD2 - TRBV6-6 CASSPGAGRRGTGELFF TGTGCCAGCAGTCCCGGAGCGGGAAGAAGGGGCACCGGGGAGCTGTTTTTT
TRBJ1-2 - - TRBV11-1 CASSLGSSGSGYGYTF TGTGCCAGCAGCTTAGGGTCCTCGGGAAGTGGCTATGGCTACACCTTC
TRBJ1-6 - - TRBV19 CASKSVKQGRNSPLHF TGTGCCAGTAAGTCTGTTAAACAGGGCAGAAATTCACCCCTCCACTTT
TRBJ2-7 - - TRBV12-5 CASLGGAYEQYF TGTGCTAGTCTAGGGGGAGCTTACGAGCAGTACTTC
TRBJ2-1 - - TRBV10-2 CASTEPNYNEQFF TGCGCCAGCACTGAGCCAAACTACAATGAGCAGTTCTTC
TRBJ1-5 - once TRBV2 CASIPDGSNQPQHF TGTGCCAGCATCCCGGACGGAAGCAATCAGCCCCAGCATTTT
TRBJ2-7 - - TRBV5-6 CASSLIQDEQYF TGTGCCAGCAGCTTGATACAGGACGAGCAGTACTTC
TRBJ2-3 TRBD2 once TRBV15 CATSPRAGAPDTQYF TGTGCCACCAGCCCCCGAGCGGGGGCCCCAGATACGCAGTATTTT
TRBJ2-7 - few TRBV3-1/TRBV3-2 CASSVRNNRVYEQYF TGTGCCAGCAGCGTAAGAAACAACAGGGTTTACGAGCAGTACTTC
TRBJ2-7 - - TRBV6-5 CASSYDISPGDEQYF TGTGCCAGCAGTTACGACATCTCTCCTGGGGACGAGCAGTACTTC
TRBJ2-1 TRBD2 - TRBV5-1 CASSLGGDYNEQFF TGCGCCAGCAGCCTCGGGGGGGATTACAATGAGCAGTTCTTC
TRBJ1-6 - - TRBV27 CASSPWTGGDSPLHF TGTGCCAGCAGCCCGTGGACCGGAGGAGATTCACCCCTCCACTTT
TRBJ1-2 - once TRBV5-4 CASSFNFYGYTF TGTGCCAGCAGCTTTAATTTCTATGGCTACACCTTC
TRBJ1-5 TRBD1 - TRBV7-9 CASSSGQGVQPQHF TGTGCCAGCAGTTCGGGACAGGGGGTTCAGCCCCAGCATTTT
TRBJ1-2 - few TRBV28 CASTERVGLAHPSYGYTF TGTGCCAGCACCGAGAGAGTTGGGTTGGCCCATCCTAGCTATGGCTACACCTTC
TRBJ1-1 TRBD1 few TRBV28 CASSPNTGGAFF TGTGCCAGCAGCCCTAACACAGGGGGAGCTTTCTTT
TRBJ2-3 - once TRBV7-2 CASRPDRYTDTQYF TGTGCCAGCAGACCAGACAGGTATACAGATACGCAGTATTTT
TRBJ2-5 TRBD1 - TRBV5-6 CASSPTTRWGQEETQYF TGTGCCAGCAGCCCTACCACAAGGTGGGGACAGGAAGAGACCCAGTACTTC
TRBJ2-3 - - TRBV3-1/TRBV3-2 CASSQERPGIVTDTQYF TGTGCCAGCAGCCAAGAGAGACCGGGGATCGTCACAGATACGCAGTATTTT
TRBJ2-7 TRBD1 - TRBV4-1 CASSRDRDRVEEQYF TGCGCCAGCAGCCGAGACCGGGACAGGGTTGAGGAGCAGTACTTC
TRBJ2-3 TRBD2 - TRBV5-6 CASRPTLAGGTDTQYF TGTGCCAGCAGACCTACCCTAGCGGGGGGCACAGATACGCAGTATTTT
TRBJ2-3 TRBD2 - TRBV5-8 CASSLASGSTDTQYF TGTGCCAGCAGCTTGGCTAGCGGGTCCACAGATACGCAGTATTTT
TRBJ2-2 TRBD1 - TRBV18 CASSEAQQGAGGELFF TGTGCCAGCTCAGAGGCCCAACAGGGGGCAGGCGGGGAGCTGTTTTTT
TRBJ2-2 TRBD1 - TRBV19 CASSRDRGHTGELFF TGTGCCAGTAGCCGGGACAGGGGGCACACCGGGGAGCTGTTTTTT
TRBJ1-3 - - TRBV15 CATSRDKVGKPLSGNTIYF TGTGCCACCAGCAGAGATAAAGTGGGCAAGCCCCTCTCTGGAAACACCATATATTTT
TRBJ1-5 - - TRBV6-5 CATLRDSNQPQHF TGTGCCACCCTGAGGGATAGCAATCAGCCCCAGCATTTT
TRBJ1-2 - - TRBV15 CATSRDLLPADGYTF TGTGCCACCAGCAGAGATCTATTACCGGCCGATGGCTACACCTTC